Shown below are 31 T cell receptor beta chains from a single sample sequenced in a study of OX40 agonist ivuxolimab in advanced cancers. Sequencing was performed with immunoSEQ multiplex PCR; in TCRdb, only in-frame clones are kept and a portion is missing. The sample lists 55,000 to 75,000 clones, more than 75% occurring once. Sequences were derived from CD4+ or CD8+ T cells sorted from blood, sampled in a trial of the OX40 agonist ivuxolimab. The source is an adult with an advanced solid tumor such as melanoma, head and neck, liver or kidney cancer.

This clone was seen at least ten times. The V and J genes are TRBV11-2 and TRBJ2-1, with D possibly matching TRBD2 (5 bases). Germline loops: CDR1 SGHAT, CDR2 FQNNGV. V shed 5 bases and J shed 10 bases, with 21 bases lying between them. The length of the CDR3 is 15 residues. CDR3 protein: CASSPVGERNREQFF. CDR3 in DNA: TGTGCCAGCAGCCCGGTCGGGGAGAGAAATAGGGAGCAGTTCTTC.

This clone was picked up a small number of times. The rearrangement links TRBV30 to TRBJ1-1, with 8 bases aligning to TRBD1. Trimming took 3 bases from V and 4 from J; bases not matched to a gene: 4. CDR1 is GTSNPN, CDR2 SVGIG, per germline (reference sequence). This CDR3 spans 13 amino acids. The DNA for the CDR3 is TGTGCCTGGAGAGTCGACAGGGGCACTGAAGCTTTCTTT. Protein product: CAWRVDRGTEAFF.

This clone was seen more than once but under ten times. This chain connects TRBV5-1 to TRBJ1-6; tentatively, D is TRBD1 (5 bases). The length of the CDR3 is 14 residues. Germline V lookup: CDR1 SGHRS, CDR2 YFSETQ. Trimming removed 0 bases at V and 5 bases at J, with 6 bases between. Written as DNA, the CDR3 is TGCGCCAGCAGCTTGGGACAGAATAATTCACCCCTCCACTTT. This encodes CASSLGQNNSPLHF.

V gene TRBV30 combines with J gene TRBJ2-1; 16 bases are a match to TRBD2. The germline V gene has CDR1 GTSNPN and CDR2 SVGIG (reference sequence). V gave up 0 bases and J gave up 7 bases; unmatched junction bases: 9. This CDR3 comprises 18 residues. As DNA, the CDR3 is TGTGCCTGGAGTGTGCGGGGACTAGCGGGAGGGCCAGGAAATGAGCAGTTCTTC. As protein: CAWSVRGLAGGPGNEQFF.

This rearrangement joins TRBV9 to TRBJ2-1; TRBD2 matches 9 bases. The CDR3 is 17 amino acids. Trimming cost V 0 bases and J 0 bases; bases outside gene matches: 4. Germline V gene data show CDR1 as SGDLS and CDR2 as YYNGEE. The CDR3: CASSVAGGGVSYNEQFF. For the CDR3, the DNA is TGTGCCAGCAGCGTAGCAGGCGGGGGGGTCTCCTACAATGAGCAGTTCTTC.

The CDR3 is CASSSQPVQYQETQYF. The DNA of the CDR3 is TGTGCCAGCAGCTCGCAGCCAGTCCAGTACCAAGAGACCCAGTACTTC. This chain connects TRBV7-3 to TRBJ2-5; D is ambiguous. V lost 4 bases, J lost 0 bases, and 15 bases lay in between. CDR3 size: 16 residues. In germline, CDR1 is SGHTA, CDR2 FQGTGA.

V is TRBV19 and J is TRBJ2-7; 9 bases are a match to TRBD1. Germline V CDR1 and CDR2: LNHDA, SQIVND (reference sequence). The CDR3 loop spans 12 amino acids. The ends lost 7 bases at V and 6 bases at J; junction bases unmatched: 4. In nucleotides, the CDR3 is TGTGCCAGTACCTCGACAGGGGGCGAGCAGTACGTC. Protein sequence: CASTSTGGEQYV.

This clone was counted only a few times. The chain links TRBV7-9 to TRBJ1-6, with D possibly matching TRBD1 (5 bases). The germline CDR1 and CDR2 sequences are SEHNR and FQNEAQ (reference sequence). The CDR3 spans 13 residues. With 1 base removed from V and 13 bases from J, the gap between germline ends came to 11 bases. As DNA, the CDR3 is TGTGCCAGCAGCTTAGGCCAAGGGGTGCCCCTCCACTTT. Translating gives CASSLGQGVPLHF.

Only one count was recorded for this clone. The chain has TRBV27 and TRBJ2-5, with D perhaps assigned TRBD1 or TRBD2 (5 bases each). The V and J ends lost 5 bases and 2 bases respectively, with 9 bases between them. Germline CDR1 is MNHEY and CDR2 is SMNVEV (reference sequence). There are 13 residues in the CDR3. The CDR3 spells CASSRWGQETQYF. CDR3 in DNA: TGTGCCAGCAGTCGGTGGGGGCAAGAGACCCAGTACTTC.

This clone showed up just a few times. The chain employs TRBV9 and TRBJ1-5; TRBD1 might be the D (5 bases). Germline CDR1 is SGDLS and CDR2 is YYNGEE. This CDR3 is built from 15 residues. The V and J ends lost 6 bases and 4 bases respectively, with 17 bases between them. This CDR3 is CASTLGEGLNQPQHF. CDR3 sequence (DNA): TGTGCCAGCACCCTCGGAGAGGGGCTGAATCAGCCCCAGCATTTT.

The gene calls are TRBV30 and TRBJ2-3; 9 positions match TRBD1. Trimming at V came to 1 base and at J to 4 bases, leaving 6 bases not matched to a gene. CDR1 GTSNPN and CDR2 SVGIG come from the germline V gene (reference sequence). This CDR3 is built from 15 residues. The CDR3 DNA follows: TGTGCCTGGAGTGGCCACAGGGGGCGGTCAGATACGCAGTATTTT. This sequence encodes CAWSGHRGRSDTQYF.

This chain links TRBV29-1 with TRBJ1-1; D is ambiguous. This CDR3 has 13 amino acids. The V and J ends lost 2 bases and 0 bases respectively, with 7 bases between them. Germline values: CDR1 SQVTM, CDR2 ANQGSEA. CDR3 bases: TGCAGCGTTGAACGGATCATGAACACTGAAGCTTTCTTT. Protein product: CSVERIMNTEAFF.

The chain joins TRBV7-9 to TRBJ1-1; 8 bases fit TRBD1. The length of the CDR3 is 15 residues. Germline V gene data show CDR1 as SEHNR and CDR2 as FQNEAQ (reference sequence). J was trimmed by 5 bases and V by 2 bases; bases with no gene match: 7. The CDR3 here is CASSLSPQGATEAFF. Written as DNA, the CDR3 is TGTGCCAGCAGCTTAAGCCCGCAGGGGGCGACTGAAGCTTTCTTT. Full variable domain (missing parts from reference TRBV7-9 and TRBJ1-1): DTGVSQNPRHKITKRGQNVTFRCDPISEHNRLYWYRQTLGQGPEFLTYFQNEAQLEKSRLLSDRFSAERPKGSFSTLEIQRTEQGDSAMYLCASSLSPQGATEAFFGQGTRLTVV.

V and J are TRBV6-6 and TRBJ1-1; 7 nucleotides align to TRBD1. The trim removed 6 bases at V and 7 bases at J, leaving 2 bases unmatched. The CDR3 sequence is 11 residues long. Germline CDR1 MNHNY, CDR2 SVGAGI (reference sequence). CDR3 nucleotides: TGTGCCAGCAGGCGGGACAGTGAAGCTTTCTTT. It translates to CASRRDSEAFF.

The V gene is TRBV9, the J gene TRBJ2-1, with 12 positions matching TRBD2. J lost 4 bases, V lost 3 bases, and 2 bases had no gene match. The germline V gene has CDR1 SGDLS and CDR2 YYNGEE. The CDR3 length is 15 residues. This CDR3 is CASSGTSGTYNEQFF. The CDR3 DNA sequence: TGTGCCAGCAGCGGGACTAGCGGGACTTACAATGAGCAGTTCTTC.

V gene TRBV18 combines with J gene TRBJ2-4; D is undetermined. This CDR3 is 16 amino acids long. The germline V gene encodes CDR1 KGHSH and CDR2 LQKENI. V was cut by 0 bases and J by 0 bases, with 9 bases left in between. The CDR3: CASSPPQNLAKNIQYF. The CDR3 region has the DNA TGTGCCAGCTCACCACCCCAGAACCTAGCCAAAAACATTCAGTACTTC.

This rearrangement joins TRBV11-2 to TRBJ2-6, with D maybe TRBD1 (6 bases). The CDR3 runs to 15 residues. V gave up 5 bases and J gave up 0 bases, with 8 bases separating them. From germline, CDR1 is SGHAT and CDR2 FQNNGV. CDR3 in DNA: TGTGCCAGCAGCACAGGGTCCTCTGGGGCCAACGTCCTGACTTTC. This translates into CASSTGSSGANVLTF.

This chain connects TRBV18 to TRBJ2-1; TRBD2 matches at 8 bases. CDR1 and CDR2 (germline): KGHSH, LQKENI. The junction had 3 bases not matched to a gene; V was cut back by 3 bases and J by 5 bases. The CDR3 is 14 residues long. The CDR3 nucleotides read TGTGCCAGCTCACCCGGGACTAGTCACAATGAGCAGTTCTTC. This encodes CASSPGTSHNEQFF.

The chain recombines TRBV19 with TRBJ1-6; 9 positions match TRBD1. From germline, CDR1 is LNHDA and CDR2 SQIVND (reference sequence). V gave up 9 bases and J gave up 9 bases; unmatched junction bases: 9. The CDR3 has 14 residues. CDR3 amino acids: CASSPDRGGSPLHF. DNA for the CDR3: TGTGCCAGCAGCCCGGACAGGGGAGGTTCACCCCTCCACTTT.

This CDR3 is CASSSGGLKNIQYF. DNA of the CDR3: TGTGCCAGTTCTAGCGGGGGCCTCAAAAACATTCAGTACTTC. V is TRBV19 and J is TRBJ2-4, with 10 nucleotides matching TRBD2. Germline V gene lookup returns CDR1 LNHDA and CDR2 SQIVND (reference sequence). Losses at the gene ends were 8 bases for V and 3 bases for J; bases not matched to a gene: 4. The CDR3 covers 14 residues.

The V and J genes are TRBV4-3 and TRBJ2-2; D unclear. Germline loops: CDR1 LGHNA, CDR2 YSLEER. This CDR3 is built from 17 residues. With 0 bases removed from V and 4 bases from J, the gap between germline ends came to 15 bases. CDR3 DNA: TGCGCCAGCAGCCAAGATAACCGGCAGGCTCTCACCGGGGAGCTGTTTTTT. This encodes CASSQDNRQALTGELFF.

The chain recombines TRBV7-8 with TRBJ2-3; 11 bases agree with TRBD2. The V gene end was trimmed by 1 base and the J gene end by 2 bases; junction bases not matched to a gene: 5. This CDR3 has 17 residues. Germline CDR1 is SGHVS and CDR2 is FQNEAQ. CDR3 bases: TGTGCCAGCAGCTTAGGGGGACTAGCGGCGACCACAGATACGCAGTATTTT. Its translation: CASSLGGLAATTDTQYF.

This rearrangement joins TRBV14 to TRBJ2-1; D gene unclear. CDR3 length equals 14 residues. The V gene's germline CDR1 is SGHDN and CDR2 FVKESK. Deletions cut 3 bases from V and 4 bases from J, with 10 bases between. The CDR3 region is CASSQTTIYNEQFF. CDR3 DNA sequence: TGTGCCAGCAGCCAGACGACAATATACAATGAGCAGTTCTTC.

This sequence joins TRBV4-2 and TRBJ1-5; D is ambiguous. This CDR3 has 15 residues. Germline CDR1 LGHNA, CDR2 YNFKEQ. With 0 bases removed from V and 2 bases from J, the gap between germline ends came to 8 bases. The CDR3 region has the DNA TGTGCCAGCAGCCAAGATGATCGGGGCAATCAGCCCCAGCATTTT. Translation: CASSQDDRGNQPQHF.

The rearrangement uses TRBV29-1 and TRBJ1-1; D uncertain. The CDR3 loop spans 14 amino acids. Germline CDR1 reads SQVTM; CDR2 reads ANQGSEA. V was pared by 2 bases and J by 3 bases, with 13 bases between. CDR3 DNA: TGCAGCGTTGAAATTACCCCAGGTCACACTGAAGCTTTCTTT. Its protein product is CSVEITPGHTEAFF.

V and J are TRBV27 and TRBJ2-3; the match to TRBD1 covers 8 bases. The CDR3 consists of 19 residues. V lost 6 bases, J lost 0 bases, and 17 bases stayed unmatched. Germline assignment: CDR1 MNHEY and CDR2 SMNVEV (reference sequence). CDR3 amino acids: CASRRTGFGYSLSTDTQYF. The CDR3 region has the DNA TGTGCCAGCAGACGGACAGGGTTTGGATATAGCTTAAGCACAGATACGCAGTATTTT.

As to this clone: The sample contains more than one DNA sequence encoding this CDR3. This chain links TRBV29-1 with TRBJ2-6; D uncertain. This CDR3 has 14 amino acids. Germline CDR1 SQVTM, CDR2 ANQGSEA. V lost 6 bases, J lost 0 bases, and 9 bases lay in between. As DNA, the CDR3 is TGCAGCGTATTAGACACCTCTGGGGCCAACGTCCTGACTTTC. Translated: CSVLDTSGANVLTF. The full variable domain, in which reference TRBV29-1 and TRBJ2-6 provide the parts outside the CDR3, is SAVISQKPSRDICQRGTSLTIQCQVDSQVTMMFWYRQQPGQSLTLIATANQGSEATYESGFVIDKFPISRPNLTFSTLTVSNMSPEDSSIYLCSVLDTSGANVLTFGAGSRLTVL.

This clone was recorded once. This chain links TRBV19 with TRBJ1-4, with TRBD1 as a possible D gene (6 bases). The germline gives CDR1 LNHDA, CDR2 SQIVND (reference sequence). The CDR3 loop spans 13 amino acids. V lost 5 bases and J 8 bases, leaving 12 bases between the germline ends. DNA for the CDR3: TGTGCCAGTAGTCAGGGGATGCGGGAAAAACTGTTTTTT. Its translation is CASSQGMREKLFF.

This CDR3 reads CASSIDTNQPQHF. The CDR3 nucleotides are TGTGCCAGTAGTATCGACACTAATCAGCCCCAGCATTTT. The V call is TRBV19, the J call TRBJ1-5; no clear D gene. V was trimmed by 3 bases and J by 4 bases, leaving 7 bases between them. This CDR3 has 13 residues. CDR1 is LNHDA and CDR2 is SQIVND in the germline V gene (reference sequence).

This chain links TRBV7-3 with TRBJ2-5, with D perhaps TRBD1 or TRBD2 (6 bases each). The germline gives CDR1 SGHTA, CDR2 FQGTGA. V lost 6 bases and J 4 bases, leaving 15 bases between the germline ends. The CDR3 length is 14 residues. The CDR3 sequence is CASRIGGHGETQYF. CDR3 sequence (DNA): TGTGCCAGCAGAATAGGGGGGCACGGAGAGACCCAGTACTTC.

This chain connects TRBV5-6 to TRBJ2-2; 7 bases agree with TRBD1. The length of the CDR3 is 17 residues. J was trimmed by 2 bases and V by 4 bases; bases with no gene match: 11. In germline, CDR1 is SGHDT, CDR2 YYEEEE. The CDR3 is CASSPQATGRNTGELFF. Here the CDR3 DNA reads TGTGCCAGCAGCCCTCAGGCGACAGGGAGAAACACCGGGGAGCTGTTTTTT.